A single sample gave rise to the 5 T cell receptor beta chains below, sequenced in a study of blood T cell repertoires in COVID-19. Sequenced by immunoSEQ multiplex PCR; TCRdb stores in-frame clones only, minus some. The table has approximately 150,000 clones, approximately 85% seen once. The specimen sequenced was peripheral blood. These receptors came from a human donor with acute or convalescent COVID-19. The donor label of this sample is uncertain.

The chain joins TRBV30 to TRBJ1-2, with no clear D. The CDR3 covers 13 residues. Trimming left V 1 base short and J 4 bases short, with 10 bases between. Germline V gene data show CDR1 as GTSNPN and CDR2 as SVGIG (reference sequence). The CDR3 loop is CAWSAGVLYGYTF. CDR3 nucleotides: TGTGCCTGGAGTGCCGGAGTTCTCTATGGCTACACCTTC. Full variable domain (outside the CDR3, taken from reference TRBV30 and TRBJ1-2): SQTIHQWPATLVQPVGSPLSLECTVEGTSNPNLYWYRQAAGRGLQLLFYSVGIGQISSEVPQNLSASRPQDRQFILSSKKLLLSDSGFYLCAWSAGVLYGYTFGSGTRLTVV.

This clone was counted at least ten times. The chain's CDR3 is CASTHAHLTGEVVYEQYV. CDR3 bases: TGTGCCAGCACTCACGCGCACCTGACAGGGGAAGTGGTCTACGAGCAGTACGTC. The chain employs TRBV27 and TRBJ2-7; 8 bases are a match to TRBD1. From germline, CDR1 is MNHEY and CDR2 SMNVEV (reference sequence). The CDR3 extends over 18 amino acids. Trimming removed 7 bases from V and 3 bases from J; junction bases left unmatched: 20.

V gene TRBV12-5 combines with J gene TRBJ1-1; D is unresolved. Germline CDR1 reads LGHNT; CDR2 reads FRNRAP. The length of the CDR3 is 13 residues. The germline V and J ends were trimmed by 1 base and 2 bases, with 5 bases remaining between them. The CDR3 sequence: CASGLGPNTEAFF. The CDR3, as DNA: TGTGCTAGTGGTTTGGGGCCAAACACTGAAGCTTTCTTT. Together with reference TRBV12-5 and TRBJ1-1, the CDR3 gives the full variable domain: DARVTQTPRHKVTEMGQEVTMRCQPILGHNTVFWYRQTMMQGLELLAYFRNRAPLDDSGMPKDRFSAEMPDATLATLKIQPSEPRDSAVYFCASGLGPNTEAFFGQGTRLTVV.

A single count supports this clone. This chain joins TRBV6-5 and TRBJ1-2, with 11 nucleotides matching TRBD1. This CDR3 has 15 amino acids. The J segment lost 5 bases and the V segment lost 2 bases, leaving 4 bases of the junction unmatched. Germline lookup yields CDR1 MNHEY and CDR2 SVGAGI. As DNA, the CDR3 is TGTGCCAGCAGTTACGGGACAGGGGGGGAATATGGCTACACCTTC. This sequence encodes CASSYGTGGEYGYTF.

The chain employs TRBV7-3 and TRBJ1-2; possibly TRBD1 for D (5 bases). V was cut by 5 bases and J by 4 bases, with 14 bases left in between. The length of the CDR3 is 14 residues. The germline V gene encodes CDR1 SGHTA and CDR2 FQGTGA. For the CDR3, the DNA is TGTGCCAGCAGCGCACAGGTTTTCGGCTATGGCTACACCTTC. This codes for CASSAQVFGYGYTF.